This TCR beta chain was sequenced for a study of blood T cell repertoires in COVID-19. Study overall: In each case, the material was cDNA or gDNA derived from T cells, B-cell-depleted T cells, or PBMCs.

Original processing methods: Reference gene primer amplification in the assay estimated nucleated cell counts. Data came from immunoSEQ multiplex PCR; TCRdb stores just in-frame clones and leaves some out. V, J and clone size are taken as reported in that table, and D and trimming were inferred from the DNA itself. In the table there are 130,000 to 150,000 clones, about 80% of which are singletons. Germline lookup yields CDR1 LGHDT and CDR2 YNNKEL (reference sequence). Trimming pared 8 bases from V and 4 bases from J, leaving 12 bases between. CDR3 length: 13 residues. This rearrangement joins TRBV3-1 (or the pseudogene TRBV3-2) to TRBJ2-1, with D maybe TRBD2 (7 bases). The TCR was taken from a woman of 80 years or more with acute or convalescent COVID-19. The specimen was peripheral blood. CDR3 sequence reads: CASGGGPYNEQFF. CDR3 coding DNA: TGTGCCAGCGGCGGGGGCCCTTACAATGAGCAGTTCTTC.